One and the same sample provided the 15 T cell receptor beta chains below, sequenced in a study of resident and recirculating memory T cells in vitiligo. Clones were sequenced by immunoSEQ multiplex PCR, and TCRdb holds only the in-frame ones, with some missing. There are about 42,000 clones in the sample; 80% to 95% occur only once, and roughly 4.7% lies in the top ten. The sample comprised blood. Every receptor here comes from a male donor with vitiligo.

This chain links TRBV5-1 with TRBJ2-6; D unresolved. This CDR3 region has 15 residues. V lost 0 bases and J 2 bases, leaving 6 bases between the germline ends. Germline CDR1 SGHRS, CDR2 YFSETQ. CDR3 DNA: TGCGCCAGCAGCTTGGGGGCTGCTGGGGCCAACGTCCTGACTTTC. This encodes CASSLGAAGANVLTF.

This chain uses TRBV5-5 with TRBJ1-5, with 8 bases matching TRBD1. The CDR3 totals 14 residues. After removal of 4 bases from V and 2 bases from J, the junction contained 2 bases not matched to a gene. Germline V gene sequence: CDR1 SGHKS, CDR2 YYEKEE (reference sequence). The chain's CDR3 is CASSGTGGNQPQHF. The CDR3 DNA follows: TGTGCCAGCAGCGGGACAGGAGGCAATCAGCCCCAGCATTTT. Complete variable domain (other parts from reference TRBV5-5 and TRBJ1-5): DAGVTQSPTHLIKTRGQQVTLRCSPISGHKSVSWYQQVLGQGPQFIFQYYEKEERGRGNFPDRFSARQFPNYSSELNVNALLLGDSALYLCASSGTGGNQPQHFGDGTRLSIL.

V usage is TRBV5-1 and J usage is TRBJ1-5; TRBD1 is a possible D gene (5 bases). Trimming stripped 0 bases from V and 10 bases from J, with 8 bases between. Germline V gene data show CDR1 as SGHRS and CDR2 as YFSETQ. This CDR3 comprises 12 residues. The DNA for the CDR3 is TGCGCCAGCAGCTTGGACCAGGGACCCCAGCATTTT. Its protein is CASSLDQGPQHF.

The chain joins TRBV5-1 to TRBJ1-2; D is unresolved. Germline assignment: CDR1 SGHRS and CDR2 YFSETQ. Trimming removed 0 bases from V and 5 bases from J, with 5 bases in between. This CDR3 has 12 amino acids. CDR3 residues: CASSLGGYGYTF. CDR3 in DNA: TGCGCCAGCAGCTTGGGAGGGTATGGCTACACCTTC.

This clone was seen once. J is TRBJ2-3 and V is TRBV7-9, with a possible D match to TRBD2 (7 bases). The germline CDR1 and CDR2 sequences are SEHNR and FQNEAQ (reference sequence). The CDR3 has 15 amino acids. Between the trimmed V and J ends, which lost 0 bases and 6 bases, there was a span of 13 bases. The DNA for the CDR3 is TGTGCCAGCAGCTTAGCGGGGGGGCTATCGGATACGCAGTATTTT. This gives the protein CASSLAGGLSDTQYF. The full variable domain, in which reference TRBV7-9 and TRBJ2-3 provide the parts outside the CDR3, is DTGVSQNPRHKITKRGQNVTFRCDPISEHNRLYWYRQTLGQGPEFLTYFQNEAQLEKSRLLSDRFSAERPKGSFSTLEIQRTEQGDSAMYLCASSLAGGLSDTQYFGPGTRLTVL.

In DNA, the CDR3 is TGTGCCGGTATCGGTTGCGACTCCTACGAGCAGTACTTC. This sequence encodes CAGIGCDSYEQYF. The chain uses TRBV21-1 and TRBJ2-7; the table calls TRBD2, which could not be checked here. TRBV21-1 is an annotated pseudogene. This CDR3 spans 13 amino acids.

The chain links TRBV5-4 to TRBJ1-1; 7 bases map to TRBD1. The CDR3 loop spans 14 amino acids. Looked up from germline, CDR1 is SGHNT and CDR2 is YYREEE (reference sequence). V was pared by 5 bases and J by 4 bases, with 8 bases of the junction left unmatched. Here the CDR3 reads CASRRDRVGTEAFF. In nucleotides, the CDR3 is TGTGCCAGCAGGCGCGACAGGGTGGGCACTGAAGCTTTCTTT. The full variable domain, with the rest looked up from reference TRBV5-4 and TRBJ1-1, is ETGVTQSPTHLIKTRGQQVTLRCSSQSGHNTVSWYQQALGQGPQFIFQYYREEENGRGNFPPRFSGLQFPNYSSELNVNALELDDSALYLCASRRDRVGTEAFFGQGTRLTVV.

The V call is TRBV9, the J call TRBJ2-5, with a tentative D call TRBD2 (5 bases). The CDR3 spans 16 residues. CDR1 and CDR2 (germline): SGDLS, YYNGEE. Trimming took 3 bases from V and 4 from J, leaving 19 bases between them. The CDR3 nucleotides read TGTGCCAGCAGCGCCGATCAGGAGGCCCTATTAGAGACCCAGTACTTC. This translates into CASSADQEALLETQYF.

The count of this clone is one. The V gene is TRBV19, the J gene TRBJ2-3, with TRBD2 as a possible D gene (8 bases). V was clipped by 8 bases and J by 0 bases, with 15 bases between them. Germline CDR1 LNHDA, CDR2 SQIVND (reference sequence). This CDR3 contains 15 residues. The chain's CDR3 is CASAGGTSSTDTQYF. Here the CDR3 DNA reads TGTGCCAGTGCAGGGGGGACTAGTAGCACAGATACGCAGTATTTT.

By sample fraction, this clone is medium-sized. The rearrangement joins TRBV4-3 to TRBJ1-1; D possibly corresponds to TRBD1 (5 bases). The CDR3 runs 15 residues. Germline CDR1 LGHNA, CDR2 YSLEER. The V end lost 5 bases, the J end lost 6 bases, and 19 bases lay between the germline ends. In DNA form, the CDR3 reads TGCGCCAGCAGCGACAGCCTAGGTTTCGCGGCTGAAGCTTTCTTT. It yields the protein CASSDSLGFAAEAFF.

This sequence joins TRBV7-9 and TRBJ2-1; 12 bases agree with TRBD2. V gave up 3 bases and J gave up 8 bases; unmatched junction bases: 11. The CDR3 contains 17 residues. From germline, CDR1 is SEHNR and CDR2 FQNEAQ (reference sequence). This CDR3 is CASSFLAGGPLLDEQFF. As DNA, the CDR3 is TGTGCCAGCAGCTTCCTAGCGGGGGGGCCTTTATTGGATGAGCAGTTCTTC.

V is TRBV7-8 and J is TRBJ1-6; D unclear. V was pared by 3 bases and J by 8 bases, with 5 bases between. Per germline, CDR1 SGHVS and CDR2 FQNEAQ. The CDR3 spans 12 residues. The CDR3 bases are TGTGCCAGCAGCTTTCGGGATTCACCCCTCCACTTT. Amino acids: CASSFRDSPLHF.

The chain is built from TRBV5-1 and TRBJ1-1, with D tentatively TRBD1 (6 bases). Germline-derived CDR1 and CDR2 are SGHRS and YFSETQ. The CDR3 is 15 residues long. Trimming removed 2 bases from V and 4 bases from J, with 15 bases in between. CDR3 sequence (DNA): TGCGCCAGCAGCTTAGAGGGGGTCCCGGCCACTGAAGCTTTCTTT. Protein sequence: CASSLEGVPATEAFF.

V gene TRBV23-1 combines with J gene TRBJ1-1; D possibly corresponds to TRBD1 (5 bases). TRBV23-1 is an ORF for which the function is uncertain. With 8 bases removed from V and 7 bases from J, the gap between germline ends came to 17 bases. The CDR3 has 13 residues. CDR3 nucleotides: TGCGCCAGCGTCGGAGGGACGCCAGTTGAAGCTTTCTTT. Translating gives CASVGGTPVEAFF.

The genes are TRBV7-9 and TRBJ2-2; 8 nucleotides line up with TRBD2. The CDR3 sequence is 15 residues long. The junction had 12 bases not matched to a gene; V was cut back by 11 bases and J by 4 bases. Germline V gene sequence: CDR1 SEHNR, CDR2 FQNEAQ (reference sequence). The CDR3 coding sequence is TGTGCCTGTGCACGGGGGGGGCGCGGCACCGGGGAGCTGTTTTTT. Protein sequence: CACARGGRGTGELFF. The full variable domain, completed using reference TRBV7-9 and TRBJ2-2, is DTGVSQNPRHKITKRGQNVTFRCDPISEHNRLYWYRQTLGQGPEFLTYFQNEAQLEKSRLLSDRFSAERPKGSFSTLEIQRTEQGDSAMYLCACARGGRGTGELFFGEGSRLTVL.